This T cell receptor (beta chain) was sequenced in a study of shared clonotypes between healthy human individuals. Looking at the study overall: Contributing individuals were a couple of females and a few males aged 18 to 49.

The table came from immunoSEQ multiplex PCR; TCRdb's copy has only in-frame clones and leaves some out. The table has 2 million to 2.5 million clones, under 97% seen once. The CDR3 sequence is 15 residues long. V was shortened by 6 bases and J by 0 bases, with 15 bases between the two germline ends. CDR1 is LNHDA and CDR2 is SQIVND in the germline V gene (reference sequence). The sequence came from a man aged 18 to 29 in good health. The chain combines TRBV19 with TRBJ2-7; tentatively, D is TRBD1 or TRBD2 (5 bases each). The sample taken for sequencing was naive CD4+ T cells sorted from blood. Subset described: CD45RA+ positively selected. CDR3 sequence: CASSPTGTFSYEQYF. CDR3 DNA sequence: TGTGCCAGTAGCCCCACCGGGACGTTCTCCTACGAGCAGTACTTC.